This TCR beta chain appears in the sequencing data of a study of T-cell reconstitution after alpha-beta-depleted transplantation in children. As to this clonotype: The target antigen is unknown.

General observations from the study: Most T-cell counts and diversity one year after the transplant came from T cells that were newly produced. Alpha-beta T cells about two months after transplant reportedly derived from several hundred expanded graft clones. Surviving recipient T cells and thymic progenitors produced the high day-60 TCRbeta diversity seen in some patients.

TCRbeta library preparation incorporated unique molecular identifiers. Using its own MiXCR run on the PCR reads, TCRdb lists one record per CDR3 protein. The repertoire has a few hundred thousand distinct CDR3 sequences, about an eighth of them found once; the top ten carry over 2%. Sequenced here: PBMCs, mostly from graft donor cells, sampled 360 days after TCRalphabeta/CD19-depleted stem cell transplant. The sequence derives from a male patient younger than 18 who had a stem cell transplant for acute myeloid leukemia, so the T cells may come from the graft donor.

DNA of the CDR3: TGCAGTGCTTCCCGAAACAGGGTCGGGGAAAACATTCAGTACTTC. It codes for CSASRNRVGENIQYF. The chain uses TRBV20-1 and TRBJ2-4; D may be TRBD1 (6 bases). Trimming pared 5 bases from V and 5 bases from J, leaving 19 bases between. Germline V gene lookup returns CDR1 DFQATT and CDR2 SNEGSKA (reference sequence). This CDR3 has 15 residues.